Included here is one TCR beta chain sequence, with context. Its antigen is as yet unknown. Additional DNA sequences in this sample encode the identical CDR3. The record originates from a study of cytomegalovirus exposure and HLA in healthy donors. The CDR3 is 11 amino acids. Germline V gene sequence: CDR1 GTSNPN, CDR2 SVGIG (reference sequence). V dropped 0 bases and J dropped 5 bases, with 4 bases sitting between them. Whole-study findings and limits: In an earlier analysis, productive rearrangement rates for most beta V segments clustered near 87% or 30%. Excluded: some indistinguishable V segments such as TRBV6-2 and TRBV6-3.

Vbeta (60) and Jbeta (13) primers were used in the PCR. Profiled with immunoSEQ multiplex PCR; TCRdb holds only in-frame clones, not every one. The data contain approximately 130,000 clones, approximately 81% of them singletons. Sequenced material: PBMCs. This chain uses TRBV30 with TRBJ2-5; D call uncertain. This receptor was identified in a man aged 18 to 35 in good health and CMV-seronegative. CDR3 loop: CAWSVLETQYF. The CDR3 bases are TGTGCCTGGAGTGTACTGGAGACCCAGTACTTC.